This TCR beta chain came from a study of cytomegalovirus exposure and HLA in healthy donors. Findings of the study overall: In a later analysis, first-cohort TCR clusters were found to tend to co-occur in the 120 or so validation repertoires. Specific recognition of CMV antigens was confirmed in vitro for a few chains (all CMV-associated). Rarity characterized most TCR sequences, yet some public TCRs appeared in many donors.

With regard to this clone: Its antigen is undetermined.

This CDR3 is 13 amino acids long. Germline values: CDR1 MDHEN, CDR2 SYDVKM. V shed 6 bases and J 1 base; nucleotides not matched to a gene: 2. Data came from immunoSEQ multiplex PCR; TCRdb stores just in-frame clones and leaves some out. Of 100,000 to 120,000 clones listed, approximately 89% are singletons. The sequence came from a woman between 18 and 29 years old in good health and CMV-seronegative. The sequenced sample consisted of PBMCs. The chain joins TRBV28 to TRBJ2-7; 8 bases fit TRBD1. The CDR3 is CASRRQGSYEQYF. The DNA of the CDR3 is TGTGCCAGCAGGAGACAGGGGTCCTACGAGCAGTACTTC. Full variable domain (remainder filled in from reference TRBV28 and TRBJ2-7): DVKVTQSSRYLVKRTGEKVFLECVQDMDHENMFWYRQDPGLGLRLIYFSYDVKMKEKGDIPEGYSVSREKKERFSLILESASTNQTSMYLCASRRQGSYEQYFGPGTRLTVT.